One and the same sample provided the 20 T cell receptor beta chains below, sequenced in a study. Adaptor-ligated barcode primers were used to amplify TRBV12-4/TRBJ1-2 clonotypes. MiXCR, run by TCRdb on the multiplex PCR reads, gives a single entry per CDR3 protein. The sample consists of 900 to 1,000 distinct CDR3 sequences, almost 8.5% of them appearing once. Sequencing input: naive CD4+ T cells sorted from blood. The subset here: naive CD4+ T cells, CD4+CD45RA+CD25-. The receptor source for this set is a female donor with breast cancer.

CDR3 amino acids: CASSLGYGYTF. The DNA for the CDR3 is TGTGCCAGCAGTTTAGGGTATGGCTACACCTTC. The V gene is TRBV12-3 or TRBV12-4, the J gene TRBJ1-2; D gene uncertain. The CDR3 is 11 amino acids. V shed 1 base and J shed 5 bases, with 2 bases lying between them.

This clonotype occurred many times. This rearrangement joins TRBV12-3 or TRBV12-4 to TRBJ1-2; no reliable D call. V lost 6 bases and J 2 bases, leaving 10 bases between the germline ends. CDR3 size: 13 residues. The CDR3 region is CASSMDGNYGYTF. The CDR3 nucleotides read TGTGCCAGCAGCATGGACGGAAACTATGGCTACACCTTC.

This clonotype is labeled as medium-sized (0.01 to 0.1%). The chain combines TRBV12-3 or TRBV12-4 with TRBJ1-2; 7 bases align to TRBD1. The CDR3 has 13 amino acids. The V and J ends lost 6 bases and 8 bases, in that order; junction bases with no gene match: 9. Here the CDR3 reads CASSSNRGWGYTF. In nucleotides, the CDR3 is TGTGCCAGCAGCTCGAACAGGGGATGGGGCTACACCTTC.

This clonotype is labeled medium-sized (0.01 to 0.1%). The chain employs TRBV12-3 or TRBV12-4 and TRBJ1-2, with D perhaps TRBD1 (5 bases). Trimming left V 5 bases short and J 5 bases short, with 15 bases between. The CDR3 extends over 14 amino acids. The CDR3 coding sequence is TGTGCCAGCAGTACCAGGGTTAGGTGGTATGGCTACACCTTC. It codes for CASSTRVRWYGYTF.

This clonotype is medium-sized (0.01 to 0.1%) within its sample. CDR3 amino acids: CASTIGEGDYYGYTF. CDR3 DNA: TGTGCCAGCACCATCGGAGAAGGGGACTACTATGGCTACACCTTC. The chain couples TRBV12-3 or TRBV12-4 to TRBJ1-2; maybe TRBD1 (5 bases). This CDR3 contains 15 residues. V shed 7 bases and J shed 3 bases, with 18 bases lying between them.

This clonotype was counted ten times or more. V usage is TRBV12-3 or TRBV12-4 and J usage is TRBJ1-2, with D tentatively TRBD1 (5 bases). The CDR3 has 13 residues. Trimming removed 7 bases at V and 7 bases at J, with 16 bases between. Here the CDR3 reads CASTPTASSGYTF. The CDR3 DNA sequence: TGTGCCAGCACCCCGACAGCCTCATCTGGCTACACCTTC.

This clonotype occurred many times. The CDR3 loop is CASSPQSNYGYTF. The CDR3, as DNA: TGTGCCAGCAGCCCACAGTCTAACTATGGCTACACCTTC. J is TRBJ1-2 and V is TRBV12-3 or TRBV12-4; D is unclear. V lost 6 bases and J lost 0, with 8 bases in between. CDR3 length: 13 residues.

This chain uses TRBV12-3 or TRBV12-4 with TRBJ1-2; D might be TRBD1 (5 bases). The CDR3 runs to 16 residues. V was shortened by 4 bases and J by 4 bases, with 19 bases between the two germline ends. CDR3 region: CASSSLQSTASYGYTF. As DNA, the CDR3 is TGTGCCAGCAGTTCCCTACAGTCGACAGCGTCCTATGGCTACACCTTC.

This clonotype qualifies as medium-sized. The chain employs TRBV12-3 or TRBV12-4 and TRBJ1-2; tentative D call: TRBD1 (6 bases). Trimming took 4 bases from V and 8 from J, leaving 17 bases between them. This CDR3 is built from 14 residues. CDR3 sequence: CASSSNTGFLGYTF. The CDR3 DNA sequence: TGTGCCAGCAGTTCCAATACAGGGTTTCTGGGCTACACCTTC.

This clonotype was picked up many times. The chain carries TRBV12-3 or TRBV12-4 and TRBJ1-2; the D gene is possibly TRBD1 (6 bases). The CDR3 is 14 amino acids. V dropped 5 bases and J dropped 5 bases, with 15 bases sitting between them. CDR3 residues: CASSPPGHRYGYTF. CDR3 DNA: TGTGCCAGCAGTCCACCGGGACACCGATATGGCTACACCTTC.

In this sample, this clonotype is medium-sized (0.01 to 0.1%). The CDR3 DNA reads TGTGCCAGCAGCCTCACAGGGAGCTATGGCTACACCTTC. This translates into CASSLTGSYGYTF. The chain joins TRBV12-3 or TRBV12-4 to TRBJ1-2, with TRBD1 as a possible D gene (6 bases). V was trimmed by 6 bases and J by 4 bases, leaving 12 bases between them. This CDR3 is 13 amino acids long.

At least ten counts were recorded for this clonotype. The J gene is TRBJ1-2, the V gene TRBV12-3 or TRBV12-4; TRBD1 agrees at 8 bases. With 3 bases clipped from V and 3 bases from J, the junction kept 0 bases outside the gene matches. The CDR3 runs 13 residues. The CDR3 nucleotides read TGTGCCAGCAGTTTGGGACAGGACTATGGCTACACCTTC. Translating gives CASSLGQDYGYTF.

In its sample, this clonotype is medium-sized (0.01 to 0.1%). The V call is TRBV12-3 or TRBV12-4, the J call TRBJ1-2; a weak D match, TRBD1 (5 bases). With 5 bases removed from V and 5 bases from J, the gap between germline ends came to 12 bases. The CDR3 consists of 13 residues. The CDR3 nucleotides are TGTGCCAGCAGTCTATTCACAGGATATGGCTACACCTTC. This gives the protein CASSLFTGYGYTF.

The chain links TRBV12-3 or TRBV12-4 to TRBJ1-2; D ambiguous. CDR3 size: 12 residues. V lost 2 bases and J lost 2, with 3 bases in between. Written as DNA, the CDR3 is TGTGCCAGCAGTTTATCAAACTATGGCTACACCTTC. It codes for CASSLSNYGYTF.

This clonotype is labeled large. The CDR3 DNA sequence: TGTGCCAGCAGCCAGGGACAGGGACAGGGCTACACCTTC. Translated: CASSQGQGQGYTF. J is TRBJ1-2 and V is TRBV12-3 or TRBV12-4, with 9 nucleotides matching TRBD1. The V and J ends lost 6 bases and 8 bases, in that order; junction bases with no gene match: 7. The CDR3 has 13 residues.

The rearrangement links TRBV12-3 or TRBV12-4 to TRBJ1-2, with TRBD1 identical over 7 bases. This CDR3 contains 14 residues. With 8 bases clipped from V and 1 base from J, the junction kept 7 bases outside the gene matches. The CDR3 bases are TGTGCCAGCGCTGAGACAGGGTTTAACTATGGCTACACCTTC. This encodes CASAETGFNYGYTF.

This clonotype ranks as medium-sized. The CDR3 DNA sequence: TGTGCCAGCAGAGCCTCCGGACAGAGTCATGGCTACACCTTC. Encoded protein: CASRASGQSHGYTF. This chain links TRBV12-3 or TRBV12-4 with TRBJ1-2; a weak D match, TRBD1 (6 bases). The CDR3 extends over 14 amino acids. Trimming removed 6 bases from V and 6 bases from J, with 17 bases in between.

This clonotype came up many times. This rearrangement joins TRBV12-3 or TRBV12-4 to TRBJ1-2; D unclear. Between the trimmed V and J ends, which lost 6 bases and 8 bases, there was a span of 13 bases. This CDR3 is built from 12 residues. This CDR3 reads CASSPSGSGYTF. In DNA, the CDR3 is TGTGCCAGCAGCCCCTCTGGGAGCGGCTACACCTTC.

This clonotype is termed medium-sized. The chain has TRBV12-3 or TRBV12-4 and TRBJ1-2; perhaps TRBD1 as D (5 bases). The CDR3 extends over 17 amino acids. The V and J ends lost 6 bases and 0 bases respectively, with 20 bases between them. DNA for the CDR3: TGTGCCAGCAGATCAGAGAGGTGGGGCAGCACTAACTATGGCTACACCTTC. This codes for CASRSERWGSTNYGYTF.

By share, this clonotype ranks as medium-sized. The chain employs TRBV12-3 or TRBV12-4 and TRBJ1-2, with no clear D. V lost 4 bases to trimming and J lost 7 bases, with 7 bases between them. The CDR3 is made up of 11 amino acids. In DNA, the CDR3 is TGTGCCAGCAGTTACGGGGTTGGCTACACCTTC. Translating gives CASSYGVGYTF.